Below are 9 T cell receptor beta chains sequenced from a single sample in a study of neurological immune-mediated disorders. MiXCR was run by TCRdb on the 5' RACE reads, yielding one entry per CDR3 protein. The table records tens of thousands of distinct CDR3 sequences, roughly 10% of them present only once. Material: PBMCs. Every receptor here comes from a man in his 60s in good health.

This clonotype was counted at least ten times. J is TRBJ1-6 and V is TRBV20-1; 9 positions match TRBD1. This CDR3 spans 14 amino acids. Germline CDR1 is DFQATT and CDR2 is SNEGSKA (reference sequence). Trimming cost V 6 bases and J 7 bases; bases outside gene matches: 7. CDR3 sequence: CSATDRGTNSPLHF. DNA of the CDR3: TGCAGTGCAACGGACAGGGGTACGAATTCACCCCTCCACTTT.

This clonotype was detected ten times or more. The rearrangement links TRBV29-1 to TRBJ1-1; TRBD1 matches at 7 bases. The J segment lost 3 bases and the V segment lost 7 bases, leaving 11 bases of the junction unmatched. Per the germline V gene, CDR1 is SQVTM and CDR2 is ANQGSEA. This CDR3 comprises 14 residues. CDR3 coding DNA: TGCAGCGGTGGACTCGGACAGGCATACACTGAAGCTTTCTTT. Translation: CSGGLGQAYTEAFF.

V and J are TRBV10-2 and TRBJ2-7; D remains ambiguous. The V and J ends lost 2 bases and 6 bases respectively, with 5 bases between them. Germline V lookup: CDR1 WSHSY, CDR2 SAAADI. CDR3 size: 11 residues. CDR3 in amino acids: CASSEGREQYF. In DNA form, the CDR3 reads TGCGCCAGCAGTGAGGGTCGCGAGCAGTACTTC.

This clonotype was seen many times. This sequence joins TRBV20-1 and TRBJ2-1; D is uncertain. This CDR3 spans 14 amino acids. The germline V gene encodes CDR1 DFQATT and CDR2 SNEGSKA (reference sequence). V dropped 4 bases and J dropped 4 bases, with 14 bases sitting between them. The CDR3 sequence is CSATPTGPYNEQFF. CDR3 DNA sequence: TGCAGTGCTACCCCGACCGGGCCATACAATGAGCAGTTCTTC.

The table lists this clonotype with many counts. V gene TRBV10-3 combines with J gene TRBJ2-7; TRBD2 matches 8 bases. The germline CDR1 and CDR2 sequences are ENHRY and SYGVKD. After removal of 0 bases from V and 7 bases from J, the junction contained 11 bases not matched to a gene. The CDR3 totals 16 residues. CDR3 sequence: CAISESRVAGSREQYF. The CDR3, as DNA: TGTGCCATCAGTGAGTCGAGGGTAGCGGGGTCGCGTGAGCAGTACTTC.

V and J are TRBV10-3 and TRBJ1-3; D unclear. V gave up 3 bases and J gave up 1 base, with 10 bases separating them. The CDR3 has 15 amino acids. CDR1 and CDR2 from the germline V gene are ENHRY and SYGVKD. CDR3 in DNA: TGTGCCATCAGTGATGCCCCCAGATCTGGAAACACCATATATTTT. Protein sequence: CAISDAPRSGNTIYF.

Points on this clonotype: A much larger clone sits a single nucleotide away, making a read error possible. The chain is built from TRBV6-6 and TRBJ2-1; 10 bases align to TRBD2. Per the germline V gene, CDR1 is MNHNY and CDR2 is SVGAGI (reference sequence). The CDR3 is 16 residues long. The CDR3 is CDSSVQRGGLGHEQFF. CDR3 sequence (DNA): TGTGACAGCAGTGTCCAGCGGGGGGGCCTAGGCCATGAGCAGTTCTTC.

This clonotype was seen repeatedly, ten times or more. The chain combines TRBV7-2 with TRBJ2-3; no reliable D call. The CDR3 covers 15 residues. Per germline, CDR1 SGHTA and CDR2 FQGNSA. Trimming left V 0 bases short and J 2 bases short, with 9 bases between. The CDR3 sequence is CASSLANGFTDTQYF. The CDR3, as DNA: TGTGCCAGCAGCTTAGCTAACGGTTTCACAGATACGCAGTATTTT.

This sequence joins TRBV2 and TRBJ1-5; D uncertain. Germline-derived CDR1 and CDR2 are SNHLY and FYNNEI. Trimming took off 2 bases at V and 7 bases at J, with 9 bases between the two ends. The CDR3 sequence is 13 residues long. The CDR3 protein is CASSEISRQPQHF. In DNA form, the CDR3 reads TGTGCCAGCAGTGAAATCTCCCGGCAGCCCCAGCATTTT.